This T cell receptor (beta chain) was recovered during a study of T cell responses to AZD1222 COVID-19 vaccine. Background on the study: Analysis merged second doses at about 4 or about 12 weeks. Findings and limits, study-wide: The reported proportion of spike-specific TCRs targeting unmutated variant regions was nearly half. It was only a handful of AZD1222 recipients who were seropositive at baseline. Most donors were white British, females outnumbered males, and clonal diversity was possibly underestimated.

Notes on this clone: Its antigen is currently unknown.

Here immunoSEQ multiplex PCR was the method, and the copy in TCRdb shows in-frame clones only, minus some. The table records 120,000 or so clones, roughly 90% of them present only once. V lost 6 bases to trimming and J lost 5 bases, with 14 bases between them. This CDR3 spans 15 amino acids. Germline V CDR1 and CDR2: MNHEY, SVGAGI. This specimen consisted of peripheral blood, obtained on day 0 of AZD1222 vaccination. This clonotype was sampled from an adult in good health. V usage is TRBV6-5 and J usage is TRBJ1-6; D not resolved. The CDR3 here is CASRSLSQDNSPLHF. The CDR3 DNA reads as TGTGCCAGCAGATCCCTGTCCCAGGATAATTCACCCCTCCACTTT.